The 21 T cell receptor beta chains in this list originate from one sample, sequenced in a study of T cells in Graves' hyperthyroidism and ophthalmopathy. The TCR beta CDR3 regions underwent amplification using RNA transcripts as the source. The TCR CDR3 first-round RT-PCR relied on the HTBI primer set. TCRdb reprocessed the multiplex PCR reads via MiXCR and lists one record per CDR3 protein. The sample consists of roughly 500,000 distinct CDR3 sequences, about 16% of them appearing once. Sequences were obtained from blood. The receptors were gathered from a woman aged 25-40 years with Graves' ophthalmopathy.

This clonotype was seen many times. J is TRBJ1-4 and V is TRBV11-2; no clear D gene. CDR1 and CDR2 (germline): SGHAT, FQNNGV. Trimming left V 3 bases short and J 8 bases short, with 13 bases between. This CDR3 contains 14 residues. The CDR3 region is CASSFDPRGEKLFF. CDR3 bases: TGTGCCAGCAGCTTCGACCCCAGAGGGGAAAAACTGTTTTTT.

This clonotype was seen ten or more times. V usage is TRBV20-1 and J usage is TRBJ1-5; weak D call: TRBD1 (6 bases). Trimming removed 7 bases from V and 4 bases from J, with 11 bases in between. CDR3 length equals 12 residues. Germline loops: CDR1 DFQATT, CDR2 SNEGSKA (reference sequence). The CDR3 loop is CSGTEGNQPQHF. The CDR3 coding sequence is TGCAGTGGGACAGAGGGTAATCAGCCCCAGCATTTT.

This clonotype was seen only a few times. This rearrangement joins TRBV4-1 to TRBJ2-1; possibly TRBD1 for D (5 bases). This CDR3 region has 16 residues. Germline V gene data show CDR1 as MGHRA and CDR2 as YSYEKL. V was pared by 4 bases and J by 9 bases, with 22 bases between. The CDR3 is CASSPEGAGFLVEQFF. The CDR3 DNA follows: TGCGCCAGCAGCCCTGAAGGGGCAGGGTTCCTAGTTGAGCAGTTCTTC.

The V gene is TRBV5-6, the J gene TRBJ1-5, with D possibly TRBD1 on 5 matching bases. The CDR3 is 16 residues long. V was shortened by 1 base and J by 2 bases, with 13 bases between the two germline ends. The germline CDR1 and CDR2 sequences are SGHDT and YYEEEE. As DNA, the CDR3 is TGTGCCAGCAGCTTGAACGGATTCAGGGGCAATCAGCCCCAGCATTTT. Translated: CASSLNGFRGNQPQHF.

This clonotype was observed a few times. The V call is TRBV11-2, the J call TRBJ2-3; TRBD2 aligns across 8 bases. V was pared by 1 base and J by 6 bases, with 6 bases of the junction left unmatched. The CDR3 extends over 15 amino acids. Germline CDR1 reads SGHAT; CDR2 reads FQNNGV. The CDR3 DNA reads TGTGCCAGCAGCTTAGCGGGAGGGCCGTTGGATACGCAGTATTTT. This gives the protein CASSLAGGPLDTQYF.

This clonotype was detected a few times. Since a much larger clone is just one base distant, this may be a read error. V usage is TRBV7-6 and J usage is TRBJ2-7; D gene uncertain. This CDR3 comprises 14 residues. Trimming removed 1 base at V and 2 bases at J, with 9 bases between. Germline V CDR1 and CDR2: SGHVS, FNYEAQ. The CDR3 DNA reads as TGTGCCAGCAGCTTAGATCTTGGGACCTACGAGCAGTACTTC. It codes for CASSLDLGTYEQYF.

This chain links TRBV9 with TRBJ1-1; 8 bases are a match to TRBD1. From germline, CDR1 is SGDLS and CDR2 YYNGEE. CDR3 length: 14 amino acids. With 0 bases clipped from V and 7 bases from J, the junction kept 5 bases outside the gene matches. CDR3 sequence (DNA): TGTGCCAGCAGCGTAGAGGACAGGGAAGATGAAGCTTTCTTT. This encodes CASSVEDREDEAFF.

The V and J genes are TRBV6-1 and TRBJ2-1, with D maybe TRBD1 (6 bases). V gave up 5 bases and J gave up 6 bases, with 11 bases separating them. This CDR3 has 13 residues. In germline, CDR1 is MNHNS, CDR2 SASEGT. The CDR3 loop is CASSWDTSNEQFF. In nucleotides, the CDR3 is TGTGCCAGCAGTTGGGACACCTCCAATGAGCAGTTCTTC.

This clonotype was seen ten or more times. The chain links TRBV28 to TRBJ2-1, with D hard to call. Between the trimmed V and J ends, which lost 4 bases and 12 bases, there was a span of 13 bases. The germline V gene encodes CDR1 MDHEN and CDR2 SYDVKM. This CDR3 is 12 amino acids long. As DNA, the CDR3 is TGTGCCAGCAGTTCATTTAAGTGGGGGCAGTTCTTC. Translation gives CASSSFKWGQFF.

J is TRBJ2-1 and V is TRBV2; maybe TRBD1 (5 bases). The ends were cut back, 6 bases at V and 9 bases at J, with 6 bases in the middle. The CDR3 runs 10 residues. The germline V gene has CDR1 SNHLY and CDR2 FYNNEI. CDR3 bases: TGTGCCAGCAGAGACAGTGAGCAGTTCTTC. It specifies CASRDSEQFF.

This clonotype was detected a few times. The chain carries TRBV28 and TRBJ2-3; weak D call: TRBD2 (6 bases). Germline lookup yields CDR1 MDHEN and CDR2 SYDVKM. Trimming took off 4 bases at V and 2 bases at J, with 22 bases between the two ends. This CDR3 region has 18 residues. The CDR3 nucleotides read TGTGCCAGCAGTTCAAGGACCCGTAGCGGACACAACACAGATACGCAGTATTTT. It translates to CASSSRTRSGHNTDTQYF.

CDR3 in amino acids: CSVEGIYSYNEQFF. The DNA for the CDR3 is TGCAGCGTAGAGGGAATATATAGCTACAATGAGCAGTTCTTC. The gene calls are TRBV29-1 and TRBJ2-1; weak D call: TRBD2 (5 bases). Germline V gene lookup returns CDR1 SQVTM and CDR2 ANQGSEA. This CDR3 region has 14 residues. Trimming left V 6 bases short and J 3 bases short, with 15 bases between.

The table lists this clonotype with many counts. The rearrangement uses TRBV7-2 and TRBJ2-1, with D uncertain. This CDR3 has 12 amino acids. Germline V gene lookup returns CDR1 SGHTA and CDR2 FQGNSA. The V end lost 6 bases, the J end lost 9 bases, and 12 bases lay between the germline ends. CDR3 amino acids: CASRPTGGEQFF. In DNA form, the CDR3 reads TGTGCCAGCAGACCAACGGGTGGTGAGCAGTTCTTC.

CDR3 protein: CSAPLTGSYEQYF. The DNA for the CDR3 is TGCAGTGCTCCGTTAACGGGGTCCTACGAGCAGTACTTC. The V gene is TRBV20-1, the J gene TRBJ2-7; weak D call: TRBD2 (5 bases). Between the trimmed V and J ends, which lost 5 bases and 1 base, there was a span of 12 bases. The CDR3 loop spans 13 amino acids. CDR1 and CDR2 (germline): DFQATT, SNEGSKA (reference sequence).

V and J are TRBV27 and TRBJ2-7, with 7 bases identical to TRBD1. CDR3 size: 12 residues. The germline V gene has CDR1 MNHEY and CDR2 SMNVEV (reference sequence). Unmatched junction bases numbered 9, after V lost 10 bases and J lost 6 bases. The CDR3 DNA is TGTGCCACCAGGGGGATCCTACGCGAGCAGTACTTC. Translated: CATRGILREQYF.

This clonotype has a single count. The chain combines TRBV29-1 with TRBJ2-2; unclear D gene. The CDR3 spans 15 residues. V lost 7 bases, J lost 3 bases, and 18 bases lay in between. Germline assignment: CDR1 SQVTM and CDR2 ANQGSEA. The CDR3 sequence: CSAELPGRDTGELFF. The DNA for the CDR3 is TGCAGCGCCGAGTTGCCAGGACGGGACACCGGGGAGCTGTTTTTT.

The V and J genes are TRBV6-1 and TRBJ1-2; the D is unclear. Trimming cost V 7 bases and J 1 base, with 7 bases left between them. This CDR3 region has 12 residues. The V gene's germline CDR1 is MNHNS and CDR2 SASEGT. CDR3 coding DNA: TGTGCCAGCACACCGAGTAACTATGGCTACACCTTC. It yields the protein CASTPSNYGYTF.

This clonotype was seen only a few times. This sequence joins TRBV20-1 and TRBJ2-7; TRBD1 might be the D (5 bases). Germline V lookup: CDR1 DFQATT, CDR2 SNEGSKA (reference sequence). The CDR3 contains 15 residues. Between the trimmed V and J ends, which lost 0 bases and 0 bases, there was a span of 12 bases. DNA for the CDR3: TGCAGTGCTAGAGACGAGACAGTTAGCTCCTACGAGCAGTACTTC. Translating gives CSARDETVSSYEQYF.

This clonotype has only a few counts. V and J are TRBV5-8 and TRBJ2-5, with no clear D. Germline CDR1 is SGHTS and CDR2 is YDEGEE. The CDR3 sequence is 14 residues long. V was clipped by 2 bases and J by 5 bases, with 13 bases between them. The CDR3 DNA reads as TGTGCCAGCAGCTTAAACTCCATGAGGGAGACCCAGTACTTC. Its protein product is CASSLNSMRETQYF.

This clonotype has at least ten counts. This rearrangement joins TRBV5-1 to TRBJ1-1, with D possibly matching TRBD1 (5 bases). CDR3 size: 15 residues. V gave up 4 bases and J gave up 3 bases, with 16 bases separating them. Germline CDR1 SGHRS, CDR2 YFSETQ. The CDR3 here is CASSSNRRSDTEAFF. DNA for the CDR3: TGCGCCAGCAGCAGTAACAGGCGATCGGACACTGAAGCTTTCTTT.

Many counts were recorded for this clonotype. V is TRBV20-1 and J is TRBJ2-7; D gene ambiguous. V shed 6 bases and J shed 2 bases, with 29 bases lying between them. Germline loops: CDR1 DFQATT, CDR2 SNEGSKA (reference sequence). The CDR3 consists of 18 residues. This chain's CDR3 is CSATKEHPTFSVPYEQYF. CDR3 DNA sequence: TGCAGTGCGACGAAGGAACACCCAACGTTCTCCGTTCCCTACGAGCAGTACTTC.